The 23 T cell receptor beta chains in this list originate from one sample, sequenced in a study of CD8+CD57+ T cells in acquired aplastic anemia. All sequencing subjects had displayed CD8+CD57+ cell expansion on flow cytometry. The use of genomic DNA as template underpinned the TCR beta VDJ and CDR3 profiling. Using its own MiXCR run on the reads, TCRdb lists one record per CDR3 protein. The repertoire holds more than 150,000 distinct CDR3 sequences, with about half as singletons. The sample comprised sorted CD4+, CD8+, or CD8+CD57+ T cells (not recorded which) from PBMCs. The receptors stem from a human donor with aplastic anemia.

Ten or more counts support this clonotype. One junction end does not reproduce the germline sequence, and a read error may be involved. The chain joins TRBV13 to TRBJ2-1; 7 bases map to TRBD1. The germline gives CDR1 PRHDT, CDR2 FYEKMQ (reference sequence). The CDR3 extends over 15 amino acids. CDR3 residues: CASSKTGLLYTEQFF. CDR3 nucleotides: TGTGCCAGCAGCAAGACAGGGCTTCTATACACTGAGCAGTTCTTC.

This clonotype was found many times. This chain joins TRBV12-3 or TRBV12-4 and TRBJ2-2; D not resolved. V shed 6 bases and J shed 6 bases, with 11 bases lying between them. The CDR3 length is 13 residues. The DNA of the CDR3 is TGTGCCAGCAGGGAAAAGGTCCCCGGGGAGCTGTTTTTT. Its protein is CASREKVPGELFF.

This clonotype was found a few times. The rearrangement links TRBV3-1 to TRBJ1-3, with D unresolved. Trimming took 4 bases from V and 1 from J, leaving 11 bases between them. Germline V gene data show CDR1 as LGHDT and CDR2 as YNNKEL (reference sequence). This CDR3 is 15 amino acids long. The CDR3 bases are TGTGCCAGCAGCCCAGCTTCGGGGTCTGGAAACACCATATATTTT. Translating it yields CASSPASGSGNTIYF.

The J gene is TRBJ2-5, the V gene TRBV20-1; 14 nucleotides align to TRBD2. The CDR3 covers 13 residues. Germline CDR1 DFQATT, CDR2 SNEGSKA (reference sequence). V shed 7 bases and J 5 bases; nucleotides not matched to a gene: 3. This CDR3 reads CSGTSGGWETQYF. CDR3 nucleotides: TGCAGTGGGACTAGCGGGGGGTGGGAGACCCAGTACTTC.

The chain links TRBV20-1 to TRBJ2-7; 14 bases align to TRBD2. The CDR3 contains 17 residues. Germline lookup yields CDR1 DFQATT and CDR2 SNEGSKA (reference sequence). Germline trimming cut 1 base from V and 7 bases from J; bases unmatched to any gene: 12. The CDR3 here is CSARGGTSGGRSGEQYF. CDR3 sequence (DNA): TGCAGTGCTAGAGGCGGGACTAGCGGGGGCCGGTCAGGTGAGCAGTACTTC.

This clonotype came up many times. J is TRBJ1-5 and V is TRBV10-1; a possible D gene is TRBD1 (5 bases). The CDR3 sequence is 16 residues long. V shed 10 bases and J shed 2 bases, with 21 bases lying between them. Germline CDR1 reads WNHNN; CDR2 reads SYGVQD (reference sequence). The CDR3 DNA sequence: TGCGCCACCAGGGCGTGGAGGGTAGGGTGCAATCAGCCCCAGCATTTT. Residues: CATRAWRVGCNQPQHF.

In this sample, this clonotype turned up many times. The rearrangement links TRBV6-5 to TRBJ2-7; D ambiguous. V was shortened by 0 bases and J by 2 bases, with 14 bases between the two germline ends. Per germline, CDR1 MNHEY and CDR2 SVGAGI. The CDR3 sequence is 16 residues long. CDR3 sequence: CASSYSESADTYEQYF. The CDR3 DNA sequence: TGTGCCAGCAGTTACTCGGAAAGCGCCGACACCTACGAGCAGTACTTC.

This clonotype was seen just once. This chain connects TRBV11-2 to TRBJ2-2, with D unresolved. Germline lookup yields CDR1 SGHAT and CDR2 FQNNGV. The CDR3 extends over 17 amino acids. V was shortened by 1 base and J by 0 bases, with 12 bases between the two germline ends. CDR3 loop: CASSLGWGPTNTGELFF. The DNA of the CDR3 is TGTGCCAGCAGCTTAGGTTGGGGTCCCACGAACACCGGGGAGCTGTTTTTT.

The chain joins TRBV24-1 to TRBJ2-3; a weak D match, TRBD1 (6 bases). The CDR3 extends over 14 amino acids. Germline-derived CDR1 and CDR2 are KGHDR and SFDVKD. V lost 5 bases and J lost 4, with 12 bases in between. Here the CDR3 DNA reads TGTGCCACCAGTGGGGACACCGGCGCAGATACGCAGTATTTT. Residues: CATSGDTGADTQYF.

The chain is built from TRBV25-1 and TRBJ2-7; no firm D call. Trimming took off 3 bases at V and 1 base at J, with 13 bases between the two ends. CDR1 is MGHDK and CDR2 is SYGVNS in the germline V gene. The CDR3 sequence is 15 residues long. CDR3 amino acids: CASSDKQVWSYEQYF. The CDR3 DNA is TGTGCCAGCAGTGATAAGCAGGTTTGGTCCTACGAGCAGTACTTC.

The chain recombines TRBV11-1 with TRBJ2-3; D is perhaps TRBD2 (6 bases). CDR3 length: 15 residues. The V gene lost 0 bases and the J gene lost 2 bases, with 9 bases spanning the gap. Germline-derived CDR1 and CDR2 are SGHAT and FQDESV (reference sequence). CDR3 nucleotide sequence: TGTGCCAGCAGCTTAGCTAGCGGAGACACAGATACGCAGTATTTT. Encoded protein: CASSLASGDTDTQYF.

This clonotype occurred many times. The CDR3 nucleotides read TGCAGTGCTAGGTTGGGCGGGGGGGCCTCATTCTTC. This translates into CSARLGGGASFF. The chain uses TRBV20-1 and TRBJ2-1, with TRBD2 matching over 9 bases. In germline, CDR1 is DFQATT, CDR2 SNEGSKA (reference sequence). The CDR3 is made up of 12 amino acids. V dropped 3 bases and J dropped 16; count of bases not matched to a gene: 10.

This chain connects TRBV29-1 to TRBJ1-1; weak D call: TRBD1 (6 bases). Germline CDR1 SQVTM, CDR2 ANQGSEA. CDR3 size: 12 residues. Trimming removed 8 bases from V and 4 bases from J, with 14 bases in between. The DNA of the CDR3 is TGCAGCATGATACAGGGTCGCACTGAAGCTTTCTTT. It specifies CSMIQGRTEAFF. Full variable domain (remainder filled in from reference TRBV29-1 and TRBJ1-1): SAVISQKPSRDICQRGTSLTIQCQVDSQVTMMFWYRQQPGQSLTLIATANQGSEATYESGFVIDKFPISRPNLTFSTLTVSNMSPEDSSIYLCSMIQGRTEAFFGQGTRLTVV.

This clonotype was seen repeatedly, ten times or more. V and J are TRBV29-1 and TRBJ2-3; a weak D match, TRBD1 (5 bases). Germline CDR1 reads SQVTM; CDR2 reads ANQGSEA. The V gene lost 6 bases and the J gene lost 0 bases, with 16 bases spanning the gap. The CDR3 totals 15 residues. CDR3 DNA sequence: TGCAGCGTCCGACAGCTAACATCTAGCACAGATACGCAGTATTTT. This gives the protein CSVRQLTSSTDTQYF.

The chain employs TRBV9 and TRBJ2-7; TRBD1 agrees at 10 bases. This CDR3 has 16 amino acids. V shed 3 bases and J 4 bases; nucleotides not matched to a gene: 10. Germline V CDR1 and CDR2: SGDLS, YYNGEE. The CDR3 protein is CASSARPGQGPYEQYF. The CDR3, as DNA: TGTGCCAGCAGCGCCCGACCGGGACAGGGGCCGTACGAGCAGTACTTC.

This clonotype was detected ten times or more. The genes are TRBV10-3 and TRBJ2-7; D ambiguous. V lost 6 bases to trimming and J lost 2 bases, with 14 bases between them. The germline V gene has CDR1 ENHRY and CDR2 SYGVKD. The length of the CDR3 is 14 residues. The DNA of the CDR3 is TGTGCCATCAGCGCGGCCGGAACCCCCTACGAGCAGTACTTC. Translating it yields CAISAAGTPYEQYF.

This clonotype has a count of ten or more. The rearrangement links TRBV5-6 to TRBJ2-1; the D call may be TRBD1 or TRBD2 (5 bases each). This CDR3 comprises 15 residues. The V and J ends lost 4 bases and 3 bases respectively, with 14 bases between them. Germline V gene lookup returns CDR1 SGHDT and CDR2 YYEEEE. The CDR3 is CASSLRGRLYNEQFF. CDR3 nucleotide sequence: TGTGCCAGCAGCCTCCGGGGCAGGCTCTACAATGAGCAGTTCTTC.

Many counts were recorded for this clonotype. The gene calls are TRBV7-8 and TRBJ1-1; 8 nucleotides agree with TRBD1. Germline CDR1 and CDR2: SGHVS and FQNEAQ. V was pared by 1 base and J by 8 bases, with 6 bases of the junction left unmatched. This CDR3 is built from 14 residues. DNA for the CDR3: TGTGCCAGCAGCTTAGGTGGGACAGGCTCCGAAGCTTTCTTT. This codes for CASSLGGTGSEAFF.

This clonotype was seen ten or more times. This chain links TRBV9 with TRBJ2-5, with D perhaps matching TRBD2 (6 bases). Germline values: CDR1 SGDLS, CDR2 YYNGEE. The CDR3 spans 15 residues. Trimming took off 1 base at V and 4 bases at J, with 14 bases between the two ends. The CDR3 loop is CASSVLTSSGETQYF. The CDR3 DNA is TGTGCCAGCAGCGTACTTACTAGCTCTGGAGAGACCCAGTACTTC.

The rearrangement uses TRBV4-2 and TRBJ2-3, with 14 bases that match TRBD2. Germline V gene data show CDR1 as LGHNA and CDR2 as YNFKEQ. The CDR3 covers 18 residues. J gave up 3 bases and V 3 bases, and 8 bases lay outside the gene matches. The CDR3 is CASSQWTSGRIWTDTQYF. Here the CDR3 DNA reads TGTGCCAGCAGCCAGTGGACTAGCGGGAGGATTTGGACAGATACGCAGTATTTT.

This clonotype was recorded at least ten times. J is TRBJ2-7 and V is TRBV3-1; a possible D gene is TRBD1 (6 bases). Germline V gene data show CDR1 as LGHDT and CDR2 as YNNKEL (reference sequence). This CDR3 region has 14 residues. The ends were cut back, 4 bases at V and 7 bases at J, with 17 bases in the middle. CDR3 in amino acids: CASSPAQGIREQYF. The DNA of the CDR3 is TGTGCCAGCAGCCCAGCTCAGGGGATCAGGGAGCAGTACTTC.

The genes are TRBV28 and TRBJ1-4; no firm D call. Trimming took 6 bases from V and 0 from J, leaving 11 bases between them. From germline, CDR1 is MDHEN and CDR2 SYDVKM. This CDR3 has 15 residues. CDR3 residues: CASSRGSATNEKLFF. The CDR3 region has the DNA TGTGCCAGCAGCCGGGGAAGCGCAACTAATGAAAAACTGTTTTTT.

Notes on this clonotype: At one of its ends the junction is not consistent with the germline gene, which may arise from a read error. The chain employs TRBV6-2 or TRBV6-3 and TRBJ2-5; 7 bases agree with TRBD2. Germline V CDR1 and CDR2: MNHEY, SVGEGT. This CDR3 has 16 amino acids. For the CDR3, the DNA is TGTGCGAGCAGCGGGGCGGCGGTCCTGCCCCAAGAGACCCAGTACTTC. Encoded protein: CASSGAAVLPQETQYF.